This T cell receptor beta chain was captured by sequencing in a study of blood T cell repertoires in COVID-19. In the study overall: Whether acute or convalescent, the COVID-19 samples came from the United States, Italy and Spain. The analysed material was cDNA or gDNA that came from T cells, B-cell-depleted T cells, or PBMCs.

Authors' analysis steps: Amplified reference gene primers provided the basis for estimating nucleated cell counts. The repertoire was sequenced with immunoSEQ multiplex PCR; TCRdb's copy has only in-frame clones and lacks some. That table is the source of V, J and clone size, and D and trimming were worked out from the DNA. The sample carries around 220,000 clones, about 82% recorded once. The source material was peripheral blood. The clonotype was recovered from a woman of 80 years or more with acute or convalescent COVID-19.

The CDR3 here is CASSPQDSITDTQYF. The CDR3 region has the DNA TGTGCCAGCTCACCACAAGACAGCATCACAGATACGCAGTATTTT. This chain connects TRBV18 to TRBJ2-3, with a possible D match to TRBD1 (5 bases). The CDR3 is 15 amino acids. The germline V gene encodes CDR1 KGHSH and CDR2 LQKENI. V lost 1 base to trimming and J lost 2 bases, with 10 bases between them. Full variable domain (rest looked up from reference TRBV18 and TRBJ2-3): NAGVMQNPRHLVRRRGQEARLRCSPMKGHSHVYWYRQLPEEGLKFMVYLQKENIIDESGMPKERFSAEFPKEGPSILRIQQVVRGDSAAYFCASSPQDSITDTQYFGPGTRLTVL.